This T cell receptor (beta chain) was found in a study of shared clonotypes between healthy human individuals. Study outcomes and limitations: Rarefaction exposed incomplete sorted-subset sequencing despite large depth.

Only CD45RO-negative cells positively selected for CCR7 counted as naive CD8 cells, so terminally differentiated effector memory CD45RA+ cells were excluded. This clone came up once. Its antigen is not identified. Trimming took off 6 bases at V and 4 bases at J, with 15 bases between the two ends. This CDR3 has 14 amino acids. Germline V gene data show CDR1 as SNHLY and CDR2 as FYNNEI. Deep-level assay runs were performed. In the authors' methods: Without quality scores, immunoSEQ junctional reads could not be filtered like full-length reads. TCRdb's table, derived via immunoSEQ multiplex PCR, lists solely in-frame clones and lacks some. V and J calls and clone size are those listed in that table; D and trimming were worked out from the DNA. The repertoire holds over 800,000 clones, with 80% to 95% as singletons.

The sample taken for sequencing was naive CD8+ T cells sorted from blood. The chain joins TRBV2 to TRBJ2-5, with D perhaps given as TRBD1 or TRBD2 (5 bases each). This TCR came from a man aged 25-45 years in good health. CDR3 residues: CASSSPDGGETQYF. The CDR3 region has the DNA TGTGCCAGCAGCAGCCCGGATGGGGGAGAGACCCAGTACTTC.